The rows below give T cell receptor beta chains drawn from one sample of a study of T cells in Graves' hyperthyroidism and ophthalmopathy. TCRdb recomputed calls from the multiplex PCR reads with MiXCR, one row per CDR3 protein. The sample yields around 400,000 distinct CDR3 sequences, around a sixth seen once. The sample was blood. The receptors shown here come from a young woman with Graves' hyperthyroidism that later progressed to Graves' ophthalmopathy. Each CDR3 is given with its conserved first and last residue. D genes are given only for firm matches. Clone size is stated in some rows and not others, as once, few, many or a class when expanded.

v_call: TRBV20-1; j_call: TRBJ1-2; clone_size: many; d_call: .; cdr3_aa: CSAPLGDYGYTF; cdr3_nt: TGCAGTGCTCCACTTGGCGACTATGGCTACACCTTC
v_call: TRBV18; j_call: TRBJ2-3; clone_size: many; d_call: .; cdr3_aa: CASSPPIRDSQYF; cdr3_nt: TGTGCCAGCTCACCACCTATCCGGGACTCGCAGTATTTT
v_call: TRBV2; j_call: TRBJ1-3; clone_size: many; d_call: .; cdr3_aa: CASSADSPGNTIYF; cdr3_nt: TGTGCCAGCAGTGCGGACAGCCCTGGAAACACCATATATTTT
v_call: TRBV20-1; j_call: TRBJ2-1; clone_size: many; d_call: .; cdr3_aa: CSAPRRGNEQFF; cdr3_nt: TGCAGTGCTCCCCGGAGGGGCAATGAGCAGTTCTTC
v_call: TRBV6-2/TRBV6-3; j_call: TRBJ1-1; clone_size: many; d_call: .; cdr3_aa: CASSYLTGTVNTEAFF; cdr3_nt: TGTGCCAGCAGTTACTTAACCGGGACGGTGAACACTGAAGCTTTCTTT
v_call: TRBV4-1; j_call: TRBJ2-2; clone_size: .; d_call: TRBD2; cdr3_aa: CASSPRLAGGPDTGELFF; cdr3_nt: TGCGCCAGCAGCCCAAGACTAGCGGGAGGGCCGGACACCGGGGAGCTGTTTTTT
v_call: TRBV6-5; j_call: TRBJ2-3; clone_size: many; d_call: TRBD2; cdr3_aa: CASSYSTPMASGRVRGTDTQYF; cdr3_nt: TGTGCCAGCAGTTACTCGACCCCGATGGCTAGCGGGAGGGTGAGGGGCACAGATACGCAGTATTTT
v_call: TRBV28; j_call: TRBJ1-2; clone_size: many; d_call: .; cdr3_aa: CASSGLGGSSGYTF; cdr3_nt: TGTGCCAGCAGTGGCCTAGGGGGATCGTCAGGCTACACCTTC
v_call: TRBV9; j_call: TRBJ2-7; clone_size: many; d_call: TRBD2; cdr3_aa: CASSPTSGKPYEQYF; cdr3_nt: TGTGCCAGCAGCCCTACTAGCGGGAAACCCTACGAGCAGTACTTC
v_call: TRBV20-1; j_call: TRBJ2-2; clone_size: .; d_call: TRBD2; cdr3_aa: CSARIPISGSRELFF; cdr3_nt: TGCAGTGCTAGAATCCCGATTAGCGGGAGCAGGGAGCTGTTTTTT
v_call: TRBV11-2; j_call: TRBJ2-3; clone_size: many; d_call: TRBD2; cdr3_aa: CASSLLSTSGSTDTQYF; cdr3_nt: TGTGCCAGCAGCTTATTATCGACTAGCGGGAGCACAGATACGCAGTATTTT
v_call: TRBV7-2; j_call: TRBJ2-3; clone_size: many; d_call: .; cdr3_aa: CASSFPLGNTDTQYF; cdr3_nt: TGTGCCAGCAGCTTTCCTTTAGGGAACACAGATACGCAGTATTTT